These 7 T cell receptor beta chains originate from one sample sequenced in a study of CD8 T cells in ankylosing spondylitis. In TCRdb, the 5' RACE reads were re-called with MiXCR into one record per CDR3 protein. The repertoire holds some 26,000 distinct CDR3 sequences, with about 15% as singletons. The sample consisted of blood. Receptors originate from a male donor with ankylosing spondylitis or in good health (not recorded which).

V usage is TRBV6-2 or TRBV6-3 and J usage is TRBJ1-1, with D perhaps matching TRBD1 (6 bases). Germline lookup yields CDR1 MNHEY and CDR2 SVGEGT. V lost 4 bases to trimming and J lost 5 bases, with 11 bases between them. The CDR3 is 13 amino acids. DNA of the CDR3: TGTGCCAGCAGTTTTCAGGGGTGGACTGAAGCTTTCTTT. Encoded protein: CASSFQGWTEAFF.

V usage is TRBV6-2 or TRBV6-3 and J usage is TRBJ2-6, with 7 nucleotides matching TRBD1. Looked up from germline, CDR1 is MNHEY and CDR2 is SVGEGT. The length of the CDR3 is 16 residues. Trimming at V came to 0 bases and at J to 4 bases, leaving 3 bases not matched to a gene. The CDR3 reads CASSYSTGNGANVLTF. In DNA form, the CDR3 reads TGTGCCAGCAGTTACTCGACAGGGAACGGGGCCAACGTCCTGACTTTC.

This clonotype was recorded many times. The rearrangement joins TRBV6-5 to TRBJ2-7; TRBD1 matches at 9 bases. In germline, CDR1 is MNHEY, CDR2 SVGAGI. CDR3 size: 14 residues. V lost 6 bases and J lost 3; bases outside the gene matches: 6. DNA of the CDR3: TGTGCCAGCAGGACGCCGGGACAGGGCTACGAGCAGTACTTC. Translated: CASRTPGQGYEQYF.

This chain links TRBV7-2 with TRBJ2-7; D uncertain. There are 13 residues in the CDR3. Trimming removed 5 bases from V and 6 bases from J, with 14 bases in between. The germline gives CDR1 SGHTA, CDR2 FQGNSA. The CDR3 DNA reads as TGTGCCAGCAGCATCGGGCCAGACCGCGAGCAGTACTTC. Translation gives CASSIGPDREQYF.

This clonotype has a handful of counts. This chain uses TRBV5-1 with TRBJ2-1; the match to TRBD1 covers 9 bases. The CDR3 covers 14 residues. CDR1 SGHRS and CDR2 YFSETQ come from the germline V gene. Trimming took 2 bases from V and 7 from J; bases not matched to a gene: 4. In nucleotides, the CDR3 is TGCGCCAGCAGCTTCCAGACAGGGGGGAATGAGCAGTTCTTC. It codes for CASSFQTGGNEQFF. The full variable domain, with the rest looked up from reference TRBV5-1 and TRBJ2-1, is KAGVTQTPRYLIKTRGQQVTLSCSPISGHRSVSWYQQTPGQGLQFLFEYFSETQRNKGNFPGRFSGRQFSNSRSEMNVSTLELGDSALYLCASSFQTGGNEQFFGPGTRLTVL.

This clonotype appeared many times. The J gene is TRBJ2-7, the V gene TRBV5-5; TRBD1 matches 7 bases. The CDR3 spans 14 residues. CDR1 is SGHKS, CDR2 YYEKEE, per germline (reference sequence). The junction had 7 bases not matched to a gene; V was cut back by 7 bases and J by 0 bases. The DNA for the CDR3 is TGTGCCAGCTCACCGGACAGGAGCTCCTACGAGCAGTACTTC. This sequence encodes CASSPDRSSYEQYF.

This clonotype occurred many times. The rearrangement uses TRBV4-3 and TRBJ2-3; no reliable D call. Deletions cut 0 bases from V and 5 bases from J, with 6 bases between. The length of the CDR3 is 13 residues. CDR1 and CDR2 (germline): LGHNA, YSLEER. The CDR3 coding sequence is TGCGCCAGCAGCCAAGATGTAGGAGATACGCAGTATTTT. It codes for CASSQDVGDTQYF.